This TCR beta chain was sequenced during a study of T cell repertoires in cytomegalovirus infection. Study in general: CMV infection together with matching HLA type was indicated by public TCR beta signatures.

Of note for this clonotype: Its antigen is not known.

TCRdb analysed the reads with MiXCR anew, one entry per CDR3 protein. Of roughly 720,000 distinct CDR3 sequences in the sample, 35% are singletons; the top ten hold around 2.8%. Points from the study as a whole: Predominance within the ex vivo response was attributable to HLA-C-restricted CMV-specific TCR beta clonotypes. Public TCR beta family frequency separated CMV-and-HLA carriers, including in an independent cohort.

The CDR3 sequence is 18 residues long. The junction had 10 bases not matched to a gene; V was cut back by 5 bases and J by 2 bases. Germline CDR1 is MNHNY and CDR2 is SVGAGI (reference sequence). The sample comprised PBMCs. The origin of this receptor is a human donor in good health (CMV status not recorded). Some clones in this sample may be carry-over from other donors' samples. This chain uses TRBV6-6 with TRBJ2-6; 9 nucleotides agree with TRBD1. DNA for the CDR3: TGTGCCAGCAGTGAGGGAACAGGGGGCTTCGCTGGGGCCAACGTCCTGACTTTC. Translated: CASSEGTGGFAGANVLTF.